The TCR beta chain described here comes from a study of shared clonotypes between healthy human individuals. Genomic DNA (from each subset) was split evenly across several immunoSEQ plates. Using immunoSEQ multiplex PCR, the repertoire was profiled, and TCRdb retains in-frame clones only, with some absent. The sample consists of 2 million to 2.5 million clones, around 95% of them appearing once. Notes on this clone: Its antigen is not identified. This CDR3 is also generated by other DNA sequences in the sample.

Study-level points and caveats: Unshared clonotypes carried lower generation probabilities than those common to all four donors.

The donor cohort consisted entirely of Caucasian adults residing in Nashville, Tennessee. CD4+ cells underwent separation, giving CD45RA+ naive and CD45RA-negative memory subsets. The TCR originated in a young man in good health. Material for sequencing was naive CD4+ T cells sorted from blood. Subset: CD45RA+ positively selected.

CDR3 nucleotide sequence: TGTGCCAGCAGCCCCGGGGGCAGTGGAAATTCACCCCTCCACTTT. Residues: CASSPGGSGNSPLHF. The V call is TRBV9, the J call TRBJ1-6; tentative D call: TRBD1 (6 bases). Trimming removed 4 bases at V and 7 bases at J, with 15 bases between. The CDR3 sequence is 15 residues long. In germline, CDR1 is SGDLS, CDR2 YYNGEE.